This section outlines one T cell receptor beta chain sequence together with its context. With 60 Vbeta and 13 Jbeta primers, the PCR was carried out. Measured with immunoSEQ multiplex PCR; TCRdb has only the in-frame clones, and not every one. The sample has some 100,000 clones; approximately 80% are singletons. This record comes from a study of cytomegalovirus exposure and HLA in healthy donors. The CDR3 sequence is 14 residues long. V shed 5 bases, J shed 6 bases, and the junction held 8 bases outside the gene matches. In germline, CDR1 is MDHEN, CDR2 SYDVKM. This clonotype was sampled from a man aged 50 to 59 in good health and CMV-seropositive. The V and J genes are TRBV28 and TRBJ1-1, with 8 bases that match TRBD1. Sequenced sample: PBMCs. CDR3 in DNA: TGTGCCAGCAGTCCAGAGGACAGGGCGGCTGAAGCTTTCTTT. Encoded protein: CASSPEDRAAEAFF.